This entry concerns a single T cell receptor beta chain. The antigen remains undetermined. Next came a second PCR, run for about 6 to 11 cycles, which used a sample-barcoded 5' primer along with a J-beta primer mix. A single record per CDR3 protein comes from TCRdb applying MiXCR to the 5' RACE reads. The sample has approximately 900,000 distinct CDR3 sequences; roughly 29% are singletons. Total RNA was extracted at no less than 6 micrograms per sample. This CDR3 is built from 14 residues. CDR1 is MNHNS and CDR2 is SASEGT in the germline V gene. V was pared by 6 bases and J by 2 bases, with 11 bases between. The record originates from a study of blood T cells in healthy people across ages. Study results and caveats: Fewer expanded clones and more diversity marked long-lived versus aged donors.

This sample also belongs to another study, concerning T cells of mothers and their children. That report adds: Each child gave about 3 million TCR beta CDR3 reads (each mother, over 9.5 million).

The specimen was blood. V and J are TRBV6-1 and TRBJ2-1; D unclear. The source is a woman aged 35 to 49 in good health. CDR3: CASRSEETYNEQFF. CDR3 nucleotides: TGTGCCAGCAGGTCTGAGGAGACCTACAATGAGCAGTTCTTC.